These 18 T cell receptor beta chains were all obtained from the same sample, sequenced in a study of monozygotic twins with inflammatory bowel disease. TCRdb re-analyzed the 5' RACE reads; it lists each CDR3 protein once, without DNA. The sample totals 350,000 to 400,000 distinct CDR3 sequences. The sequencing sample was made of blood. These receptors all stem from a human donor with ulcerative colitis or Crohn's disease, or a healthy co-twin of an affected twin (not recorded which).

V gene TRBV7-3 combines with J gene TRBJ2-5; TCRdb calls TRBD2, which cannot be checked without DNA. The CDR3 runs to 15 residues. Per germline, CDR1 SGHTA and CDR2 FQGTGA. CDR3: CASSPTSGGAETQYF.

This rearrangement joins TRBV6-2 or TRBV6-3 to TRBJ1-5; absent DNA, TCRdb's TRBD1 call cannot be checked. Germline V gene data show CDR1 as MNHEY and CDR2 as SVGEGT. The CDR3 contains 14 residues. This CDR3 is CATETGEGNQPQHF.

The CDR3 is CASSLAGVLPYEQYF. The gene calls are TRBV12-3 or TRBV12-4 and TRBJ2-7; TCRdb lists TRBD1, though no DNA is available to test this call. This CDR3 is 15 amino acids long.

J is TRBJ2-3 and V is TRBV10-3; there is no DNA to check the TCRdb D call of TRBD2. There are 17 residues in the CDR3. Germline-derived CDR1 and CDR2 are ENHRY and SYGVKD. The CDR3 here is CAISLTVTSGYTDTQYF.

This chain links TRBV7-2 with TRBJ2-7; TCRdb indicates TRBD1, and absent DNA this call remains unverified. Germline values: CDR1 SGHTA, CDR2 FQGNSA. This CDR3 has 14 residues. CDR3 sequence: CASSRSGVTYEQYF. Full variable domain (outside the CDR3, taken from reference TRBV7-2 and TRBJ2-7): GAGVSQSPSNKVTEKGKDVELRCDPISGHTALYWYRQSLGQGLEFLIYFQGNSAPDKSGLPSDRFSAERTGGSVSTLTIQRTQQEDSAVYLCASSRSGVTYEQYFGPGTRLTVT.

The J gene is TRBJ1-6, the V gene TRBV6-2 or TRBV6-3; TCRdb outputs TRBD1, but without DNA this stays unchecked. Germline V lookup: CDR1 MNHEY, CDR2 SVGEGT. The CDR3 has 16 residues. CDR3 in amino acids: CASTGTGGHRNSPLHF.

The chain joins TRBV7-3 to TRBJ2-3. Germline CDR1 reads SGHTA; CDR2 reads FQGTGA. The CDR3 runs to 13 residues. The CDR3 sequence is CASSLNPEDTQYF.

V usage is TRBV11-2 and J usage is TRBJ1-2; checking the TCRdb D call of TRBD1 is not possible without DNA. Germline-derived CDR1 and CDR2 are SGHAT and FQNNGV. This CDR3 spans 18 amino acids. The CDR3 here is CASSSTGGAAAYGYGYTF.

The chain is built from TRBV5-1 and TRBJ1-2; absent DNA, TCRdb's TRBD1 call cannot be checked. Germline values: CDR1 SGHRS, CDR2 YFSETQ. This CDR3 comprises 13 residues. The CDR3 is CASSFRDSRGYTF.

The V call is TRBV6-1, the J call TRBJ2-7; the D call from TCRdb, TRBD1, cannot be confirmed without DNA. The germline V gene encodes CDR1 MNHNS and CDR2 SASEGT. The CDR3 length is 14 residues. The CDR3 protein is CASIGTGVVYEQYF.

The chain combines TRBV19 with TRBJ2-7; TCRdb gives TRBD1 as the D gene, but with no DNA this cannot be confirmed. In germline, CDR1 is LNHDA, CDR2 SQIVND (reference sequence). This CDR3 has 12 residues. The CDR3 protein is CASSVQGYEQYF.

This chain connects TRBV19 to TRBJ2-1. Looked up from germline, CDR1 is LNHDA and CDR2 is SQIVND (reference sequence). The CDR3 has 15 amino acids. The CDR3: CASSLRLGRDNEQFF.

The CDR3 reads CARGENPYGYTF. V is TRBV10-3 and J is TRBJ1-2. From germline, CDR1 is ENHRY and CDR2 SYGVKD. The CDR3 contains 12 residues.

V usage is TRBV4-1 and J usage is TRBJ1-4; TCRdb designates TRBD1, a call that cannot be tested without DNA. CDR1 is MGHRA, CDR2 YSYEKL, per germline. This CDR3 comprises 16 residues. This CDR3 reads CASSQGPGQGGEKLFF.

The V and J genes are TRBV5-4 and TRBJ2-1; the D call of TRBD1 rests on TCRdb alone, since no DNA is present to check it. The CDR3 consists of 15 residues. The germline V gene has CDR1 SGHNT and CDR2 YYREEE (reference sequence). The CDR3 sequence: CASSAGTGRYNEQFF.

This CDR3 is CASSPIFSVPYEQYF. The chain uses TRBV18 and TRBJ2-7. Germline V gene lookup returns CDR1 KGHSH and CDR2 LQKENI. The CDR3 length is 15 residues.

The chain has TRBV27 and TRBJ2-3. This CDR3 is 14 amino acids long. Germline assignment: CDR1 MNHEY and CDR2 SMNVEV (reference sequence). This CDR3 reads CASSSVISGESGYF.

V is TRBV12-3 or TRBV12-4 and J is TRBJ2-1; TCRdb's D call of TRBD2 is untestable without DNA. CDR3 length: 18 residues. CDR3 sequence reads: CASSGTSGDRNSYNEQFF.